A single T cell receptor (beta chain) is shown here with its context. Antigen: not known. The data originate from a study of identifying expanded T cells in peripheral blood. Study outcomes and limitations: Differentially abundant clones: 0.95 to 1.5 between replicates, about 17 at around 14 days, less than 25 at four. Clone count variance between roughly 2-week samples rose with total template count.

Unmatched junction bases numbered 16, after V lost 2 bases and J lost 7 bases. This CDR3 has 18 amino acids. CDR1 LGHNA and CDR2 YSLEER come from the germline V gene. Only in-frame clones appear in the TCRdb table, and some are missing; sequencing was by immunoSEQ multiplex PCR. The repertoire has some 120,000 clones, more than 75% of them found once; the top ten carry more than 2.5%. The sequence derives from a person aged 18 to 75 in good health. Sequencing input: blood. The chain combines TRBV4-3 with TRBJ1-4; 7 bases fit TRBD1. CDR3 DNA sequence: TGCGCCAGCAGCCAACTATTACATCTTGGACAGGCGGGTGAAAAACTGTTTTTT. Translated: CASSQLLHLGQAGEKLFF.